Listed below are T cell receptor beta chains from one sample, sequenced in a study of graft-versus-host responses after intestinal transplantation. No antigen is known for these receptors. The table came from immunoSEQ multiplex PCR; TCRdb's copy has only in-frame clones and leaves some out. The table records 70,000 to 80,000 clones, around 91% of them present only once. Here the sequenced sample was unstimulated CD8+ T cells sorted from spleen or lymph node cells, taken before intestinal transplant. The receptors originated from a human donor who received an intestinal transplant. CDR3s leave out the opening cysteine and the closing phenylalanine or tryptophan. A D gene is named only where the DNA matches it firmly.

v_call: TRBV6-1; d_call: NA; cdr3_aa: ASSESGVRYEQY
v_call: TRBV5-6; d_call: TRBD2; cdr3_aa: ASSPGGRDNNEQF
v_call: TRBV7-9; d_call: NA; cdr3_aa: ASSPPRARGSGANVLT
v_call: TRBV19; d_call: NA; cdr3_aa: ASSSREGNQPQH
v_call: TRBV5-1; d_call: NA; cdr3_aa: ASSPPQGGDTEAF
v_call: TRBV5-3; d_call: TRBD1; cdr3_aa: ARSLRMRQGNSPLH
v_call: TRBV27; d_call: NA; cdr3_aa: ASSLAGAPYEQY
v_call: TRBV19; d_call: NA; cdr3_aa: ASRIMGDFLGELF
v_call: TRBV5-6; d_call: NA; cdr3_aa: ASSPVTNEKLF
v_call: TRBV27; d_call: NA; cdr3_aa: ASSLGGGGKGTQY
v_call: TRBV7-8; d_call: TRBD2; cdr3_aa: ASSVRALRTSGEVDTQY
v_call: TRBV7-8; d_call: NA; cdr3_aa: ASSLALSRGSPYEQY
v_call: TRBV29-1; d_call: TRBD2; cdr3_aa: SVGKRLAGSYNEQF
v_call: TRBV29-1; d_call: NA; cdr3_aa: SVEGNRAEQY
v_call: TRBV5-6; d_call: NA; cdr3_aa: AGSRGTGEQY
v_call: TRBV4-1; d_call: NA; cdr3_aa: ASSQESGDEQY
v_call: TRBV29-1; d_call: NA; cdr3_aa: SALGNSYEQY
v_call: TRBV6-5; d_call: NA; cdr3_aa: ASSYSGETQY
v_call: TRBV7-2; d_call: NA; cdr3_aa: ASSLTRGGATQPQH
v_call: TRBV29-1; d_call: NA; cdr3_aa: SVSGGDSSYEQY
v_call: TRBV19; d_call: TRBD1; cdr3_aa: ASSAGTGTYEQY
v_call: TRBV9; d_call: TRBD1; cdr3_aa: ASSTGTADSPLH
v_call: TRBV6-6; d_call: NA; cdr3_aa: ASSNRGGAGNTEAF
v_call: TRBV19; d_call: NA; cdr3_aa: ASSMWGGRHNEQF
v_call: TRBV7-3; d_call: NA; cdr3_aa: ASSLSGGGGTEAF
v_call: TRBV7-7; d_call: NA; cdr3_aa: ASSLGSPGETQY
v_call: TRBV11-3; d_call: NA; cdr3_aa: ASSPRELPNEQF
v_call: TRBV9; d_call: TRBD1; cdr3_aa: ASSPEGQGGEKLF
v_call: TRBV6-5; d_call: NA; cdr3_aa: ASSYSSTGNTEAF
v_call: TRBV7-8; d_call: TRBD1; cdr3_aa: ASSSIDRGTEAF
v_call: TRBV5-6; d_call: TRBD1; cdr3_aa: ASSSGTANTEAF
v_call: TRBV21-1; d_call: NA; cdr3_aa: ASSRDRGTGDTQY
v_call: TRBV25-1; d_call: NA; cdr3_aa: ASSDPFPGYGYT
v_call: TRBV10-3; d_call: NA; cdr3_aa: AIRPGPVNSPLH
v_call: TRBV6-1; d_call: NA; cdr3_aa: ATRQLFLSGNTIY
v_call: TRBV19; d_call: NA; cdr3_aa: ASSILADTDTQY
v_call: TRBV7-2; d_call: TRBD2; cdr3_aa: ASSLKLLAGGYYEQY
v_call: TRBV7-8; d_call: NA; cdr3_aa: ASSFGTQYQETQY
v_call: TRBV27; d_call: NA; cdr3_aa: ASSLPGPNQPQH
v_call: TRBV9; d_call: TRBD2; cdr3_aa: ASSPWTSYEETQY
v_call: TRBV7-2; d_call: TRBD1; cdr3_aa: ASSLGLQGANSPLH
v_call: TRBV2; d_call: NA; cdr3_aa: ASSDRPLWEDT
v_call: TRBV4-1; d_call: NA; cdr3_aa: ASSPHGSGGLTDTQY
v_call: TRBV7-6; d_call: NA; cdr3_aa: ASSLRLNEKLF
v_call: TRBV6-5; d_call: NA; cdr3_aa: ASSYSAARNYEQY
v_call: TRBV2; d_call: TRBD2; cdr3_aa: ASSEAPGGLQETQY
v_call: TRBV6-6; d_call: TRBD1; cdr3_aa: ASSSGQGRANTEAF
v_call: TRBV19; d_call: NA; cdr3_aa: ASSPPPGHSNYGYT
v_call: TRBV10-1; d_call: NA; cdr3_aa: ASSSGSGYNEQF
v_call: TRBV12-2; d_call: NA; cdr3_aa: ASLKRSGGAYNEQF
v_call: TRBV11-2; d_call: TRBD2; cdr3_aa: ASSLAASLQGTQY
v_call: TRBV5-4; d_call: NA; cdr3_aa: ASSLDGGFGNQPQH
v_call: TRBV4-2; d_call: NA; cdr3_aa: ASSQEGRQFYEQY
v_call: TRBV29-1; d_call: NA; cdr3_aa: SVDGGTYEQY
v_call: TRBV9; d_call: NA; cdr3_aa: ASSEQGENTEAF